Shown below are 22 T cell receptor beta chains from a single sample sequenced in a study of cytomegalovirus exposure and HLA in healthy donors. The PCR contained 60 Vbeta and 13 Jbeta primers. Assay used: immunoSEQ multiplex PCR; TCRdb lists only in-frame clones, some missing. The top ten clones hold 2.5% to 3.5% of a sample with under 200,000 clones, 55% to 70% of them seen once. What was sequenced was PBMCs. The source is a woman between 35 and 50 years old in good health and CMV-seropositive.

The chain carries TRBV5-1 and TRBJ2-3; no clear D gene. V was shortened by 1 base and J by 3 bases, with 3 bases between the two germline ends. The germline V gene encodes CDR1 SGHRS and CDR2 YFSETQ. The CDR3 has 12 residues. Here the CDR3 reads CASSLITDTQYF. CDR3 nucleotide sequence: TGCGCCAGCAGCTTGATAACAGATACGCAGTATTTT.

This chain links TRBV5-4 with TRBJ1-1; the D gene is possibly TRBD1 (5 bases). Germline V gene lookup returns CDR1 SGHNT and CDR2 YYREEE (reference sequence). Trimming removed 0 bases from V and 1 base from J, with 7 bases in between. The CDR3 has 14 residues. CDR3 region: CASSLGQQNTEAFF. The CDR3 region has the DNA TGTGCCAGCAGCTTGGGACAGCAGAACACTGAAGCTTTCTTT.

This rearrangement joins TRBV10-3 to TRBJ2-1; TRBD2 aligns across 11 bases. V lost 2 bases and J lost 2; bases outside the gene matches: 5. This CDR3 region has 17 residues. Per the germline V gene, CDR1 is ENHRY and CDR2 is SYGVKD. The CDR3 DNA reads TGTGCCATCAGTGAGGCCCGACTAGCGGGGACCTACAATGAGCAGTTCTTC. This sequence encodes CAISEARLAGTYNEQFF.

This chain's CDR3 is CASNGPSSYNEQFF. CDR3 bases: TGTGCCAGCAACGGTCCGAGCTCCTACAATGAGCAGTTCTTC. The chain couples TRBV6-1 to TRBJ2-1; no definite D call. V was trimmed by 7 bases and J by 0 bases, leaving 10 bases between them. Germline CDR1 and CDR2: MNHNS and SASEGT. The CDR3 runs 14 residues.

This chain connects TRBV7-2 to TRBJ2-5, with 7 bases aligning to TRBD1. The V and J ends lost 8 bases and 7 bases, in that order; junction bases with no gene match: 16. Germline V gene data show CDR1 as SGHTA and CDR2 as FQGNSA. The CDR3 covers 15 residues. As DNA, the CDR3 is TGTGCCAGCTCCCTGTCAGGGGCCCCAGGGGGGACCCAGTACTTC. Its translation: CASSLSGAPGGTQYF. Looking up the rest from reference TRBV7-2 and TRBJ2-5 gives the full variable domain: GAGVSQSPSNKVTEKGKDVELRCDPISGHTALYWYRQSLGQGLEFLIYFQGNSAPDKSGLPSDRFSAERTGGSVSTLTIQRTQQEDSAVYLCASSLSGAPGGTQYFGPGTRLLVL.

The chain combines TRBV7-2 with TRBJ1-6, with TRBD1 identical over 7 bases. CDR1 and CDR2 from the germline V gene are SGHTA and FQGNSA. With V trimmed by 4 bases and J by 8 bases, 8 bases remained unmatched. CDR3 length: 15 amino acids. This CDR3 is CASSSGVQGDSPLHF. The CDR3 nucleotides are TGTGCCAGCAGCTCAGGGGTCCAGGGGGATTCACCCCTCCACTTT.

This clone was observed a handful of times. V gene TRBV29-1 combines with J gene TRBJ2-7; D is unresolved. The CDR3 sequence is 12 residues long. Germline V gene data show CDR1 as SQVTM and CDR2 as ANQGSEA. V lost 4 bases, J lost 3 bases, and 10 bases lay in between. CDR3 amino acids: CSVATQIYEQYF. CDR3 DNA: TGCAGCGTTGCTACCCAAATCTACGAGCAGTACTTC.

This clone occurred a few times. The chain couples TRBV7-9 to TRBJ2-5; tentative D call: TRBD1 (5 bases). The CDR3 length is 13 residues. From germline, CDR1 is SEHNR and CDR2 FQNEAQ (reference sequence). Trimming stripped 7 bases from V and 5 bases from J, with 14 bases between. The CDR3 is CASNLRVGETQYF. The CDR3 DNA reads as TGTGCCAGCAACCTCAGGGTGGGGGAGACCCAGTACTTC.

J is TRBJ2-1 and V is TRBV28, with TRBD2 matching over 10 bases. Trimming cost V 6 bases and J 7 bases; bases outside gene matches: 6. The germline CDR1 and CDR2 sequences are MDHEN and SYDVKM. The CDR3 extends over 14 amino acids. DNA for the CDR3: TGTGCCAGCAGGAATCTAGCGGGAGTAAATGAGCAGTTCTTC. This encodes CASRNLAGVNEQFF.

The chain carries TRBV29-1 and TRBJ2-2; D ambiguous. Trimming left V 7 bases short and J 4 bases short, with 7 bases between. This CDR3 has 11 amino acids. CDR1 SQVTM and CDR2 ANQGSEA come from the germline V gene. The CDR3 is CSAESTGELFF. CDR3 nucleotides: TGCAGCGCCGAGAGCACCGGGGAGCTGTTTTTT.

The chain is built from TRBV11-1 and TRBJ1-3; no firm D call. Trimming removed 5 bases at V and 0 bases at J, with 8 bases between. CDR3 length: 14 amino acids. Germline V gives CDR1 SGHAT, CDR2 FQDESV (reference sequence). The CDR3 spells CASSPTLSGNTIYF. CDR3 sequence (DNA): TGTGCCAGCAGCCCGACACTCTCTGGAAACACCATATATTTT. Full variable domain (rest looked up from reference TRBV11-1 and TRBJ1-3): EAEVAQSPRYKITEKSQAVAFWCDPISGHATLYWYRQILGQGPELLVQFQDESVVDDSQLPKDRFSAERLKGVDSTLKIQPAELGDSAMYLCASSPTLSGNTIYFGEGSWLTVV.

This clone was found once. The chain couples TRBV28 to TRBJ1-4, with D perhaps matching TRBD1 (6 bases). Deletions cut 1 base from V and 3 bases from J, with 24 bases between. Germline V gives CDR1 MDHEN, CDR2 SYDVKM. There are 20 residues in the CDR3. The CDR3 protein is CASSLSDPGGAVAANEKLFF. The CDR3 DNA reads TGTGCCAGCAGTTTATCCGACCCTGGGGGCGCGGTCGCGGCTAATGAAAAACTGTTTTTT.

The genes are TRBV10-3 and TRBJ1-1; tentative D call: TRBD1 (5 bases). The CDR3 has 14 residues. The V and J ends lost 6 bases and 4 bases respectively, with 15 bases between them. The V gene's germline CDR1 is ENHRY and CDR2 SYGVKD. In nucleotides, the CDR3 is TGTGCCATCAGGCGGGAAGAGGGGCCCACTGAAGCTTTCTTT. Translation gives CAIRREEGPTEAFF.

This rearrangement joins TRBV11-1 to TRBJ1-1; D is ambiguous. Germline V gene data show CDR1 as SGHAT and CDR2 as FQDESV (reference sequence). Trimming left V 1 base short and J 6 bases short, with 9 bases between. The CDR3 loop spans 13 amino acids. The CDR3 here is CASSLVVHAEAFF. The CDR3, as DNA: TGTGCCAGCAGCTTAGTAGTGCACGCTGAAGCTTTCTTT.

In nucleotides, the CDR3 is TGTGCCAGCAGTTCAGCCGGGACTAGGGTCTCCTACGAGCAGTACTTC. It yields the protein CASSSAGTRVSYEQYF. The gene calls are TRBV27 and TRBJ2-7; 8 bases are a match to TRBD2. The J segment lost 0 bases and the V segment lost 4 bases, leaving 8 bases of the junction unmatched. CDR1 MNHEY and CDR2 SMNVEV come from the germline V gene (reference sequence). CDR3 size: 16 residues.

The V gene is TRBV28, the J gene TRBJ1-4; perhaps TRBD1 as D (5 bases). V dropped 5 bases and J dropped 8 bases, with 21 bases sitting between them. Per the germline V gene, CDR1 is MDHEN and CDR2 is SYDVKM. The CDR3 contains 16 residues. Here the CDR3 DNA reads TGTGCCAGCAGTCCCGATTGGGGAGGGTGGGACGAAAAACTGTTTTTT. Translated, it gives CASSPDWGGWDEKLFF.

This chain connects TRBV7-2 to TRBJ2-5; 13 bases are a match to TRBD2. CDR3 length: 18 amino acids. V lost 5 bases to trimming and J lost 1 base; unmatched junction nucleotides: 10. CDR1 is SGHTA and CDR2 is FQGNSA in the germline V gene. The CDR3 DNA is TGTGCCAGCAGCCCACGACTAGCGGGAGGTGGGCCCCAAGAGACCCAGTACTTC. It is translated as CASSPRLAGGGPQETQYF.

The count of this clone is one. The chain uses TRBV19 and TRBJ1-3, with D possibly TRBD1 on 5 matching bases. The V end was cut by 10 bases, the J end by 0 bases, with 19 bases between. From germline, CDR1 is LNHDA and CDR2 SQIVND (reference sequence). This CDR3 is 16 amino acids long. As DNA, the CDR3 is TGTGCCACCGGTAGAAACAGGCTGAACTCTGGAAACACCATATATTTT. Translation gives CATGRNRLNSGNTIYF.

This chain links TRBV28 with TRBJ2-7; 10 positions match TRBD1. Losses at the gene ends were 5 bases for V and 0 bases for J; bases not matched to a gene: 10. The CDR3 runs to 17 residues. The germline V gene encodes CDR1 MDHEN and CDR2 SYDVKM. CDR3 sequence: CASSTPGQGRPSYEQYF. The CDR3 DNA follows: TGTGCCAGCAGTACTCCGGGACAGGGGAGGCCCTCCTACGAGCAGTACTTC.

This clone appeared once. The V gene is TRBV4-1, the J gene TRBJ1-2; D perhaps matches TRBD1 (6 bases). The CDR3 sequence is 14 residues long. V was pared by 0 bases and J by 4 bases, with 9 bases between. In germline, CDR1 is MGHRA, CDR2 YSYEKL. CDR3 coding DNA: TGCGCCAGCAGCCAAGACGGACAGAGCTATGGCTACACCTTC. This encodes CASSQDGQSYGYTF.

This clone was seen more than once but under ten times. This rearrangement joins TRBV5-4 to TRBJ1-1, with D possibly matching TRBD1 (6 bases). Per the germline V gene, CDR1 is SGHNT and CDR2 is YYREEE (reference sequence). V was shortened by 4 bases and J by 2 bases, with 12 bases between the two germline ends. The CDR3 has 14 amino acids. The DNA for the CDR3 is TGTGCCAGCAGCACCCCCAGGGGAAACACTGAAGCTTTCTTT. This translates into CASSTPRGNTEAFF.

This clone showed up just a few times. The chain employs TRBV5-1 and TRBJ2-3; TRBD2 matches at 13 bases. The germline V gene encodes CDR1 SGHRS and CDR2 YFSETQ. After removal of 0 bases from V and 5 bases from J, the junction contained 0 bases not matched to a gene. The CDR3 is 15 amino acids. CDR3 sequence: CASSLGLAGGDTQYF. CDR3 nucleotide sequence: TGCGCCAGCAGCTTGGGACTAGCGGGGGGAGATACGCAGTATTTT.